This T cell receptor (beta chain) was documented in a study of cytomegalovirus exposure and HLA in healthy donors. In the PCR, 60 Vbeta and 13 Jbeta primers were used. TCRdb's copy holds only in-frame clones and misses some; the assay was immunoSEQ multiplex PCR. In the table there are fewer than 200,000 clones, approximately 78% of which are singletons. Germline V gives CDR1 SNHLY, CDR2 FYNNEI. The ends lost 4 bases at V and 0 bases at J; junction bases unmatched: 2. The CDR3 has 15 residues. This chain links TRBV2 with TRBJ1-4; 7 positions match TRBD1. This receptor was identified in a girl between 2 and 10 years old in good health and CMV-seropositive. Source material: PBMCs. DNA for the CDR3: TGTGCCAGCAGTGCAGGGGGAGCAACTAATGAAAAACTGTTTTTT. Translating it yields CASSAGGATNEKLFF.